This passage covers 21 T cell receptor beta chains from one sample sequenced in a study of blood T cell repertoires in COVID-19. Using immunoSEQ multiplex PCR, the repertoire was profiled, and TCRdb retains in-frame clones only, with some absent. The data hold roughly 250,000 clones, with around 90% observed a single time. Sequencing was carried out using PBMCs or T cells enriched from blood (not recorded which). The receptors come from a woman aged 35 to 49 who had been exposed to COVID-19.

The chain has TRBV6-2 or TRBV6-3 and TRBJ1-1; possible D gene TRBD1, 6 bases. V was clipped by 6 bases and J by 3 bases, with 17 bases between them. This CDR3 has 15 residues. CDR1 is MNHEY and CDR2 is SVGEGT in the germline V gene. The CDR3 here is CASSLGQLTDTEAFF. The CDR3 DNA is TGTGCCAGCAGCTTAGGACAGCTTACGGACACTGAAGCTTTCTTT.

V usage is TRBV7-3 and J usage is TRBJ2-3, with 7 bases aligning to TRBD2. The CDR3 loop spans 14 amino acids. From germline, CDR1 is SGHTA and CDR2 FQGTGA. The junction had 6 bases not matched to a gene; V was cut back by 5 bases and J by 4 bases. CDR3 sequence reads: CASSELATADTQYF. CDR3 coding DNA: TGTGCCAGCAGCGAACTAGCGACCGCAGATACGCAGTATTTT.

The V and J genes are TRBV14 and TRBJ1-2; D is possibly TRBD1 (5 bases). Per germline, CDR1 SGHDN and CDR2 FVKESK. The CDR3 length is 12 residues. Trimming left V 6 bases short and J 6 bases short, with 11 bases between. CDR3 residues: CASSPWGDGYTF. The DNA for the CDR3 is TGTGCCAGCAGTCCTTGGGGCGATGGCTACACCTTC. Complete variable domain (other parts from reference TRBV14 and TRBJ1-2): EAGVTQFPSHSVIEKGQTVTLRCDPISGHDNLYWYRRVMGKEIKFLLHFVKESKQDESGMPNNRFLAERTGGTYSTLKVQPAELEDSGVYFCASSPWGDGYTFGSGTRLTVV.

In this sample, this clone turned up once. The genes are TRBV6-2 or TRBV6-3 and TRBJ1-5; TRBD1 might be the D (6 bases). Germline-derived CDR1 and CDR2 are MNHEY and SVGEGT. V gave up 5 bases and J gave up 2 bases, with 10 bases separating them. This CDR3 is 14 amino acids long. DNA of the CDR3: TGTGCCAGCAGTCTACGGACAGGCAATCAGCCCCAGCATTTT. As protein: CASSLRTGNQPQHF.

The V gene is TRBV11-1, the J gene TRBJ2-3; tentatively, D is TRBD1 (6 bases). Between the trimmed V and J ends, which lost 4 bases and 6 bases, there was a span of 8 bases. CDR1 and CDR2 (germline): SGHAT, FQDESV (reference sequence). This CDR3 has 12 amino acids. Written as DNA, the CDR3 is TGTGCCAGCAGCTGGGGGCCTGATACGCAGTATTTT. Translated: CASSWGPDTQYF.

V is TRBV18 and J is TRBJ1-2; 7 bases line up with TRBD1. Looked up from germline, CDR1 is KGHSH and CDR2 is LQKENI. V lost 1 base and J lost 4; bases outside the gene matches: 3. This CDR3 is 14 amino acids long. The CDR3 DNA sequence: TGTGCCAGCTCACCACTACAGGGGAGCTATGGCTACACCTTC. Protein product: CASSPLQGSYGYTF.

Of note for this clone: Sequence at one end of the junction differs from germline and may be a read error. The chain joins TRBV5-1 to TRBJ2-5; 9 bases agree with TRBD1. This CDR3 is 14 amino acids long. CDR1 and CDR2 (germline): SGHRS, YFSETQ. The DNA for the CDR3 is TGTGCCAGCAGCCCGGACAGGGGCCACGGGACCCAGTACTTC. Its translation is CASSPDRGHGTQYF.

This clone was seen only once. This chain connects TRBV6-5 to TRBJ1-1; 8 bases agree with TRBD1. J lost 1 base, V lost 6 bases, and 4 bases had no gene match. The germline CDR1 and CDR2 sequences are MNHEY and SVGAGI. CDR3 length equals 14 residues. The CDR3 coding sequence is TGTGCCAGCAGACCCGGACAGGGGAACACTGAAGCTTTCTTT. The encoded protein is CASRPGQGNTEAFF.

This clone was detected once. This rearrangement joins TRBV28 to TRBJ2-4; 15 bases are shared with TRBD2. Germline-derived CDR1 and CDR2 are MDHEN and SYDVKM. Losses at the gene ends were 6 bases for V and 1 base for J; bases not matched to a gene: 10. This CDR3 is 19 amino acids long. The CDR3 DNA sequence: TGTGCCAGCAGCCCTTGGACTAGCGGGGGGGCCAGCGCCAAAAACATTCAGTACTTC. Translation: CASSPWTSGGASAKNIQYF.

Only a few counts were recorded for this clone. This sequence joins TRBV9 and TRBJ2-7; tentatively, D is TRBD1 (6 bases). CDR1 and CDR2 (germline): SGDLS, YYNGEE. This CDR3 is 18 amino acids long. The V and J ends lost 0 bases and 0 bases respectively, with 19 bases between them. The CDR3 sequence is CASSVVWGDRDISYEQYV. The CDR3 bases are TGTGCCAGCAGCGTAGTTTGGGGAGATCGGGACATCTCCTACGAGCAGTACGTC.

V gene TRBV10-3 combines with J gene TRBJ1-1, with D possibly matching TRBD1 (6 bases). This CDR3 comprises 14 residues. Germline CDR1 reads ENHRY; CDR2 reads SYGVKD. Trimming cost V 7 bases and J 1 base, with 13 bases left between them. CDR3 sequence: CAIKTGSTNTEAFF. CDR3 nucleotides: TGTGCCATCAAGACAGGCAGTACGAACACTGAAGCTTTCTTT.

The chain employs TRBV6-2 or TRBV6-3 and TRBJ2-7; 9 positions match TRBD2. V lost 2 bases, J lost 3 bases, and 8 bases stayed unmatched. The germline V gene encodes CDR1 MNHEY and CDR2 SVGEGT. The CDR3 runs 16 residues. CDR3: CASSYLPSGRIYEQYV. CDR3 sequence (DNA): TGTGCCAGCAGTTACCTTCCGAGCGGGAGGATCTACGAGCAGTACGTC.

The chain links TRBV4-3 to TRBJ2-2, with 10 bases lining up with TRBD2. Per germline, CDR1 LGHNA and CDR2 YSLEER. The CDR3 has 18 residues. The trim removed 1 base at V and 5 bases at J, leaving 10 bases unmatched. As DNA, the CDR3 is TGCGCCAGCAGCCAAGCGCTAGCGGGAGAGGGTAGGACCGGGGAGCTGTTTTTT. This encodes CASSQALAGEGRTGELFF.

This chain connects TRBV6-5 to TRBJ2-1; 12 bases fit TRBD2. There are 14 residues in the CDR3. Per germline, CDR1 MNHEY and CDR2 SVGAGI. V lost 6 bases, J lost 5 bases, and 2 bases stayed unmatched. The CDR3 spells CASRTSGSHNEQFF. The CDR3 DNA reads TGTGCCAGCAGGACTAGCGGGAGTCACAATGAGCAGTTCTTC.

The CDR3 is CASSPLGSRGGGYTF. For the CDR3, the DNA is TGTGCCAGCAGCCCCCTTGGGTCCAGGGGAGGGGGCTACACCTTC. The chain employs TRBV7-2 and TRBJ1-2; weak D call: TRBD1 (6 bases). The CDR3 is made up of 15 amino acids. Germline-derived CDR1 and CDR2 are SGHTA and FQGNSA. Trimming removed 5 bases from V and 8 bases from J, with 21 bases in between.

V usage is TRBV4-1 and J usage is TRBJ2-3; TRBD2 aligns across 7 bases. Trimming removed 1 base from V and 4 bases from J; junction bases left unmatched: 2. This CDR3 is 14 amino acids long. From germline, CDR1 is MGHRA and CDR2 YSYEKL. The CDR3 is CASSQGGRPDTQYF. The CDR3 bases are TGCGCCAGCAGCCAAGGCGGGAGACCAGATACGCAGTATTTT.

The chain uses TRBV7-2 and TRBJ2-7; D call uncertain. This CDR3 spans 15 amino acids. Looked up from germline, CDR1 is SGHTA and CDR2 is FQGNSA. Trimming removed 1 base from V and 0 bases from J, with 10 bases in between. CDR3 sequence: CASSLVRPSSYEQYF. The CDR3 DNA follows: TGTGCCAGCAGCTTAGTTAGGCCTAGCTCCTACGAGCAGTACTTC.

This clone appeared once. The J gene is TRBJ2-1, the V gene TRBV5-1; 9 bases are a match to TRBD1. J lost 4 bases, V lost 3 bases, and 5 bases had no gene match. CDR1 and CDR2 (germline): SGHRS, YFSETQ. This CDR3 has 15 amino acids. The CDR3 DNA reads TGCGCCAGCAGCTCCGGGACAGGGAATTACAATGAGCAGTTCTTC. This codes for CASSSGTGNYNEQFF. The whole variable domain, filled in from reference TRBV5-1 and TRBJ2-1, reads KAGVTQTPRYLIKTRGQQVTLSCSPISGHRSVSWYQQTPGQGLQFLFEYFSETQRNKGNFPGRFSGRQFSNSRSEMNVSTLELGDSALYLCASSSGTGNYNEQFFGPGTRLTVL.

This clone was observed a single time. CDR3 nucleotides: TGTGCCAGCAGCAAAGGGGTAGCTTCTTACTCTGGGGCCAACGTCCTGACTTTC. Its translation: CASSKGVASYSGANVLTF. The rearrangement uses TRBV21-1 and TRBJ2-6; the D call of TRBD2 is as the table states it, not checked on the DNA. TRBV21-1 represents a pseudogene. The CDR3 has 18 residues.

The CDR3 nucleotides are TGTGCCAGCTCTTCGAGCGGGGGCCAAGAGACCCAGTACTTC. Amino acid sequence: CASSSSGGQETQYF. V usage is TRBV27 and J usage is TRBJ2-5, with TRBD2 matching 8 bases. The CDR3 covers 14 residues. With V trimmed by 8 bases and J by 1 base, 6 bases remained unmatched. Germline V gene data show CDR1 as MNHEY and CDR2 as SMNVEV (reference sequence).

The gene calls are TRBV6-2 or TRBV6-3 and TRBJ2-7; 8 bases agree with TRBD2. Germline lookup yields CDR1 MNHEY and CDR2 SVGEGT. The junction had 3 bases not matched to a gene; V was cut back by 0 bases and J by 2 bases. This CDR3 is built from 15 residues. The CDR3 sequence: CASSYSTGGAYEQYF. The CDR3 DNA is TGTGCCAGCAGTTACTCGACGGGGGGGGCCTACGAGCAGTACTTC.